This passage covers 14 T cell receptor beta chains from one sample sequenced in a study of regulatory T cells in long-lasting Graves disease. Investigators prepared the TCR beta libraries by applying iRepertoire HTBI primers and Arm-PCR of CDR3 regions. TCRdb redid the calling of the multiplex PCR reads with MiXCR, one entry per CDR3 protein. Among approximately 690,000 distinct CDR3 sequences listed, approximately 29% were seen once. Time point specified: persistent/refractory GD, antithyroid drugs over 5 years with positive TRAb. From PBMCs, RNA was extracted and then used to make the TCR library. The sequences come from peripheral blood mononuclear cells (PBMCs), collected when the disease was refractory, from a patient treated with antithyroid drugs. The receptors were sampled from a female donor with Graves disease.

This clonotype was picked up many times. This sequence joins TRBV27 and TRBJ2-7; D might be TRBD1 or TRBD2, each matching 8 bases. Trimming stripped 11 bases from V and 0 bases from J, with 23 bases between. Germline loops: CDR1 MNHEY, CDR2 SMNVEV (reference sequence). The length of the CDR3 is 16 residues. DNA of the CDR3: TGTGCCCTCGGGGGGGGACGGACAGGGAGCTCCTACGAGCAGTACTTC. Amino acid sequence: CALGGGRTGSSYEQYF.

This clonotype appeared once. The J gene is TRBJ2-7, the V gene TRBV19; the match to TRBD1 covers 9 bases. Germline-derived CDR1 and CDR2 are LNHDA and SQIVND (reference sequence). V dropped 7 bases and J dropped 6; count of bases not matched to a gene: 7. The CDR3 extends over 13 amino acids. CDR3 amino acids: CASTADRGGEQYF. Here the CDR3 DNA reads TGTGCCAGTACCGCGGACAGGGGCGGCGAGCAGTACTTC.

A few counts support this clonotype. This chain joins TRBV11-2 and TRBJ1-1; D remains unclear. There are 14 residues in the CDR3. V gave up 5 bases and J gave up 9 bases, with 19 bases separating them. The germline CDR1 and CDR2 sequences are SGHAT and FQNNGV. CDR3 nucleotide sequence: TGTGCCAGCAGCCCCACCGGACCTCGGGTCCAAGCTTTCTTT. This codes for CASSPTGPRVQAFF.

The chain is built from TRBV6-1 and TRBJ1-2; no reliable D call. Looked up from germline, CDR1 is MNHNS and CDR2 is SASEGT. V was trimmed by 4 bases and J by 0 bases, leaving 9 bases between them. This CDR3 spans 14 amino acids. CDR3 sequence (DNA): TGTGCCAGCAGTGTGGCAGCACCTAACTATGGCTACACCTTC. Translation gives CASSVAAPNYGYTF.

This chain connects TRBV3-1 to TRBJ1-2; no firm D call. Trimming stripped 1 base from V and 2 bases from J, with 11 bases between. From germline, CDR1 is LGHDT and CDR2 YNNKEL (reference sequence). This CDR3 spans 15 amino acids. The CDR3 here is CASSQAIEGNYGYTF. The CDR3 DNA reads TGTGCCAGCAGCCAAGCGATCGAAGGGAACTATGGCTACACCTTC.

This clonotype came up a few times. This sequence joins TRBV28 and TRBJ2-7, with TRBD1 matching over 7 bases. Germline V gene lookup returns CDR1 MDHEN and CDR2 SYDVKM. V was pared by 6 bases and J by 5 bases, with 4 bases of the junction left unmatched. The CDR3 totals 12 residues. CDR3 in DNA: TGTGCCAGCAGCAGGGGGTATGACGAGCAGTACTTC. Amino acid sequence: CASSRGYDEQYF.

This clonotype was seen a handful of times. CDR3 in amino acids: CAWSRGVGYEQYF. For the CDR3, the DNA is TGTGCCTGGAGCCGTGGGGTAGGCTACGAGCAGTACTTC. The chain links TRBV30 to TRBJ2-7; unclear D gene. Trimming removed 3 bases at V and 3 bases at J, with 12 bases between. This CDR3 region has 13 residues. Germline loops: CDR1 GTSNPN, CDR2 SVGIG (reference sequence).

The J gene is TRBJ1-1, the V gene TRBV7-6; D not resolved. Trimming left V 2 bases short and J 6 bases short, with 10 bases between. The germline V gene has CDR1 SGHVS and CDR2 FNYEAQ. The CDR3 is made up of 13 amino acids. The CDR3 nucleotides are TGTGCCAGCAGCTTACGGAGAAGGGCTGAAGCTTTCTTT. It encodes CASSLRRRAEAFF.

The chain is built from TRBV12-3 or TRBV12-4 and TRBJ1-5; D is unresolved. The CDR3 extends over 13 amino acids. Trimming cost V 6 bases and J 6 bases, with 12 bases left between them. CDR3 nucleotide sequence: TGTGCCAGCAGCCCCAGTGCGCGTCAGCCCCAGCATTTT. It yields the protein CASSPSARQPQHF.

This clonotype was detected ten times or more. The chain recombines TRBV6-1 with TRBJ1-2; 7 positions agree with TRBD1. The CDR3 extends over 14 amino acids. CDR1 and CDR2 (germline): MNHNS, SASEGT. V shed 6 bases, J shed 3 bases, and the junction held 7 bases outside the gene matches. The CDR3 loop is CASSSYRGDYGYTF. The CDR3 nucleotides are TGTGCCAGCAGCTCTTACAGGGGAGACTATGGCTACACCTTC.

With regard to this clonotype: A much larger clone is a single base away; this may be a read error. The J gene is TRBJ1-1, the V gene TRBV29-1; the D is unclear. Trimming removed 3 bases at V and 3 bases at J, with 5 bases between. CDR3 size: 11 residues. CDR1 and CDR2 (germline): SQVTM, ANQGSEA. The CDR3 nucleotides read TGCAGCGTTGACCGGTACACTGAAGCTTTCTTT. The encoded protein is CSVDRYTEAFF.

DNA for the CDR3: TGTGCCAGCAGCTCCCCGGGACAGGGGAACACCGGGGAGCTGTTTTTT. It is translated as CASSSPGQGNTGELFF. The chain joins TRBV7-9 to TRBJ2-2; 9 bases agree with TRBD1. The CDR3 consists of 16 residues. Per the germline V gene, CDR1 is SEHNR and CDR2 is FQNEAQ (reference sequence). Trimming took 4 bases from V and 1 from J; bases not matched to a gene: 4.

In its sample, this clonotype was seen a few times. The rearrangement joins TRBV7-2 to TRBJ2-5; perhaps TRBD1 as D (6 bases). With 0 bases removed from V and 1 base from J, the gap between germline ends came to 18 bases. CDR3 size: 18 residues. Germline V gene lookup returns CDR1 SGHTA and CDR2 FQGNSA. CDR3 DNA: TGTGCCAGCAGCTTAGCAGTCCCGGGACAAAGGCTCCAAGAGACCCAGTACTTC. Translation: CASSLAVPGQRLQETQYF.

This clonotype appeared a single time. The chain employs TRBV18 and TRBJ1-2; perhaps TRBD1 as D (6 bases). V shed 3 bases and J shed 8 bases, with 13 bases lying between them. CDR3 length: 13 amino acids. Germline CDR1 KGHSH, CDR2 LQKENI. DNA of the CDR3: TGTGCCAGCTCACCTGTAAGACAGGAAGGCTACACCTTC. It encodes CASSPVRQEGYTF.